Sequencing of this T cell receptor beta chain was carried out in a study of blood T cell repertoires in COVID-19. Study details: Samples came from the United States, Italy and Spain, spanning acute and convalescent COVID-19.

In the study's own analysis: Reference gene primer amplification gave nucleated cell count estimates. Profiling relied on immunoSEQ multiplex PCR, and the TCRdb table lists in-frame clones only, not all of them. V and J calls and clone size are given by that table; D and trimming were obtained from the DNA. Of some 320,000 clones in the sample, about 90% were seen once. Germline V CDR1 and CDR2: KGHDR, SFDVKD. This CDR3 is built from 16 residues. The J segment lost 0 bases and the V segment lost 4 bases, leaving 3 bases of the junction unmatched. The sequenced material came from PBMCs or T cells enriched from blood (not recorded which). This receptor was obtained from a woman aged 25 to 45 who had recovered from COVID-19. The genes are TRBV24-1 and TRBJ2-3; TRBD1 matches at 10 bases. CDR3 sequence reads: CATSDPGQGSTDTQYF. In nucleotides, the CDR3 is TGTGCCACCAGTGACCCGGGACAGGGGAGCACAGATACGCAGTATTTT.